This T cell receptor (beta chain) was found in a study of glioma-infiltrating T cells. TCR alpha and beta CDR3 regions were amplified from RNA using iRepertoire nested multiplex PCR. TCRdb ran MiXCR on the multiplex PCR reads and lists one entry per CDR3 protein. Seen here are some 120,000 distinct CDR3 sequences, roughly 23% observed once, and the top ten hold 13% to 15%. V dropped 8 bases and J dropped 3 bases, with 20 bases sitting between them. The CDR3 totals 16 residues. The germline gives CDR1 KGHSH, CDR2 LQKENI. Of note for this clonotype: This may be a read error: a much more frequent sequence differs by one nucleotide.

This sequence originates from a human donor with low-grade glioma or glioblastoma, undergoing nonglioma brain surgery, or in good health (not recorded which). Source material: glioma tissue, nonneoplastic brain tissue, or PBMCs (not recorded which). The V gene is TRBV18, the J gene TRBJ2-1, with D possibly called TRBD1 or TRBD2 (5 bases each). The CDR3 sequence is CASAGDQGEVYNEQFF. The CDR3 bases are TGTGCCAGCGCGGGCGATCAGGGTGAGGTCTACAATGAGCAGTTCTTC.